This TCR beta chain was observed in a study of cytomegalovirus exposure and HLA in healthy donors. Findings and limits, study-wide: Excluded: some indistinguishable V segments such as TRBV6-2 and TRBV6-3.

60 Vbeta and 13 Jbeta primers were used in PCR. Clones were sequenced by immunoSEQ multiplex PCR, and TCRdb holds only the in-frame ones, with some missing. This sample has 250,000 to 300,000 clones, with 84% found just once. Germline CDR1 and CDR2: MNHNY and SVGAGI (reference sequence). The CDR3 loop spans 16 amino acids. V was pared by 2 bases and J by 1 base, with 4 bases of the junction left unmatched. About this clone itself: The antigen is unknown.

This chain connects TRBV6-6 to TRBJ2-3; TRBD1 aligns across 9 bases. The TCR sequence derives from a woman aged 40 to 50 in good health and CMV-seropositive. Sequencing was done on a sample of PBMCs. CDR3 sequence (DNA): TGTGCCAGCAGTTACCTTAGGACAGGGGGCACAGATACGCAGTATTTT. This translates into CASSYLRTGGTDTQYF.